A selection of T cell receptor beta chains follows, all from one sample in a study of blood T cell repertoires in COVID-19. Profiling relied on immunoSEQ multiplex PCR, and the TCRdb table lists in-frame clones only, not all of them. Of about 210,000 clones listed, about four fifths are singletons. Sequenced input: peripheral blood. All receptors come from a woman between 50 and 59 years old with acute or convalescent COVID-19. The CDR3 runs from the conserved cysteine through the conserved F or W. D genes are given only for firm matches. Size is omitted from some rows. Given values are once, few, many or a class for expanded clones.

>NA|TRBV2|TRBJ2-3|TRBD2
CASSPAGVDTQYF
TGTGCCAGCAGCCCCGCGGGGGTAGATACGCAGTATTTT
>NA|TRBV3-1/TRBV3-2|TRBJ1-2|NA
CASSPGRVGGGYTF
TGTGCCAGCAGCCCCGGACGGGTAGGAGGTGGCTACACCTTC
>NA|TRBV5-6|TRBJ1-1|TRBD1
CASSLRGLWGTEAFF
TGTGCCAGCAGCTTGAGGGGGCTTTGGGGAACTGAAGCTTTCTTT
>NA|TRBV19|TRBJ2-2|TRBD1
CASSKDRGSNTGELFF
TGTGCCAGTAGTAAGGACAGGGGGTCGAACACCGGGGAGCTGTTTTTT
>NA|TRBV19|TRBJ2-7|NA
CASSGEVGTSSYEQYF
TGTGCCAGTTCCGGTGAGGTAGGAACGAGCTCCTACGAGCAGTACTTC
>once|TRBV20-1|TRBJ1-6|NA
CSASNWQGTYNSPLHF
TGCAGTGCTAGTAACTGGCAGGGCACCTATAATTCACCCCTCCACTTT
>NA|TRBV19|TRBJ2-2|NA
CASSSRRAGRNTGELFF
TGTGCCAGTAGTTCGAGGAGGGCAGGGCGGAACACCGGGGAGCTGTTTTTT
>NA|TRBV11-1|TRBJ2-3|NA
CASSLAPQADTQYF
TGTGCCAGCAGCTTAGCGCCACAGGCAGATACGCAGTATTTT
>NA|TRBV6-5|TRBJ2-1|TRBD2
CASRGGGTSYEQFF
TGTGCCAGCAGGGGCGGGGGGACTAGCTATGAGCAGTTCTTC
>NA|TRBV2|TRBJ2-7|NA
CASSVGQNYEQYF
TGTGCCAGCAGTGTAGGACAGAACTACGAGCAGTACTTC
>once|TRBV7-9|TRBJ1-1|NA
CASSLWQNTEAFF
TGTGCCAGCAGCTTGTGGCAAAACACTGAAGCTTTCTTT
>NA|TRBV28|TRBJ2-1|NA
CASSSPGGPYNEQFF
TGTGCCAGCAGTTCCCCCGGGGGTCCCTACAATGAGCAGTTCTTC
>NA|TRBV10-3|TRBJ1-1|NA
CAIGMDRNTEAFF
TGTGCCATCGGGATGGACAGGAACACTGAAGCTTTCTTT
>few|TRBV19|TRBJ2-5|NA
CASSGRLQETQYF
TGTGCCAGTAGTGGCAGGCTCCAAGAGACCCAGTACTTC
>once|TRBV18|TRBJ2-6|TRBD1
CASSLLGQGAYGANVLTF
TGTGCCAGCTCACTTCTTGGACAGGGAGCTTATGGGGCCAACGTCCTGACTTTC
>once|TRBV27|TRBJ1-4|TRBD1
CASSHNRDRGSANEKLFF
TGTGCCAGCAGTCACAATAGGGACAGGGGGTCCGCTAATGAAAAACTGTTTTTT
>NA|TRBV23-1|TRBJ2-5|NA
CASSQGRRKQETQYF
TGCGCCAGCAGTCAGGGCAGGCGAAAACAAGAGACCCAGTACTTC
>NA|TRBV18|TRBJ2-5|NA
CASSPPSGRRTQYF
TGTGCCAGCTCACCACCTAGCGGTCGGAGAACCCAGTACTTC
>NA|TRBV18|TRBJ2-1|NA
CASSQVISSYNEQFF
TGTGCCAGCTCCCAGGTTATCAGCTCCTACAATGAGCAGTTCTTC
>NA|TRBV28|TRBJ2-2|TRBD2
CASAGAGGTGELFF
TGTGCCAGCGCGGGGGCGGGAGGAACCGGGGAGCTGTTTTTT
>NA|TRBV2|TRBJ2-7|TRBD2
CATRGSGSSEQYF
TGTGCCACTCGGGGTAGCGGGAGCTCGGAGCAGTACTTC
>NA|TRBV7-9|TRBJ1-4|TRBD1
CASSPRTGGFEKLFF
TGTGCCAGCAGCCCGAGGACAGGGGGATTTGAAAAACTGTTTTTT
>few|TRBV5-1|TRBJ2-7|TRBD2
CASSLDSSGWNEQYF
TGCGCCAGCAGCCTAGACTCTAGCGGGTGGAACGAGCAGTACTTC
>NA|TRBV15|TRBJ2-7|TRBD1
CATSRDPDREVYF
TGTGCCACCAGCAGAGATCCGGACAGGGAGGTGTACTTC
>few|TRBV5-6|TRBJ2-4|TRBD1
CASSFLGGQGPKNIQYF
TGTGCCAGCAGCTTCCTAGGGGGACAGGGTCCCAAAAACATTCAGTACTTC
>NA|TRBV5-5|TRBJ1-1|NA
CASSPGTKNTEAFF
TGTGCCAGCAGCCCCGGGACAAAGAACACTGAAGCTTTCTTT
>NA|TRBV14|TRBJ2-1|NA
CASSRGVLSVEQFF
TGTGCCAGCAGCCGCGGGGTCTTGTCGGTGGAGCAGTTCTTC
>NA|TRBV11-2|TRBJ2-5|TRBD1
CASSLSPRTGMGQETQYF
TGTGCCAGCAGCCTCAGTCCTCGGACAGGGATGGGCCAAGAGACCCAGTACTTC
>once|TRBV6-5|TRBJ2-7|NA
CASSYSRNPFEQYF
TGTGCCAGCAGTTACTCCAGGAATCCGTTCGAGCAGTACTTC
>many|TRBV6-6|TRBJ2-3|TRBD1
CASSGTGTSTDTQYF
TGTGCCAGCAGTGGGACAGGAACAAGCACAGATACGCAGTATTTT
>few|TRBV10-3|TRBJ1-3|NA
CAISESWGRGGNTIYF
TGTGCCATCAGTGAGTCATGGGGGCGAGGTGGAAACACCATATATTTT
>NA|TRBV11-2|TRBJ2-2|TRBD2
CATGTSGNTGELFF
TGTGCCACAGGGACTAGCGGAAACACCGGGGAGCTGTTTTTT
>NA|TRBV29-1|TRBJ1-5|NA
CSVGGDQPQHF
TGCAGCGTTGGAGGCGATCAGCCCCAGCATTTT
>NA|TRBV13|TRBJ1-3|NA
CASTLGVTSGNTIYF
TGTGCCAGCACCCTGGGCGTAACTTCGGGAAACACCATATATTTT
>once|TRBV24-1|TRBJ1-2|NA
CATRKGVDYGYTF
TGTGCCACCAGGAAGGGGGTCGACTATGGCTACACCTTC
>NA|TRBV30|TRBJ1-1|NA
CAWSLGIRGTEAFF
TGTGCCTGGAGTTTGGGTATAAGAGGCACTGAAGCTTTCTTT
>NA|TRBV6-1|TRBJ2-1|TRBD2
CASSEAPSGSYNEQFF
TGTGCCAGCAGTGAAGCACCTAGCGGGAGCTACAATGAGCAGTTCTTC
>NA|TRBV7-2|TRBJ2-5|NA
CASSSPPDQETQYF
TGTGCCAGCAGCTCCCCCCCAGACCAAGAGACCCAGTACTTC
>few|TRBV3-1/TRBV3-2|TRBJ2-3|TRBD2
CASSQELAGLTDTQYF
TGTGCCAGCAGCCAGGAACTAGCGGGCCTCACAGATACGCAGTATTTT
>NA|TRBV2|TRBJ1-4|TRBD1
CASIAGGATNEKLFF
TGTGCCAGCATCGCAGGGGGAGCAACTAATGAAAAACTGTTTTTT
>few|TRBV28|TRBJ1-5|NA
CASSPSRGDQPQHF
TGTGCCAGCAGTCCCTCTAGGGGTGATCAGCCCCAGCATTTT
>once|TRBV28|TRBJ1-2|TRBD1
CARRSGQYYGYTF
TGTGCCAGACGGTCGGGACAGTACTATGGCTACACCTTC
>NA|TRBV7-8|TRBJ2-3|NA
CASGPSYTQYF
TGTGCCAGCGGCCCTAGCTATACGCAGTATTTT
>once|TRBV28|TRBJ2-2|TRBD1
CASSLSPGQGFTGELFF
TGTGCCAGCAGTTTATCTCCGGGACAGGGTTTCACCGGGGAGCTGTTTTTT
>NA|TRBV5-1|TRBJ2-3|TRBD2
CASSLALAGGRSGTDTQYF
TGCGCCAGCAGCTTGGCCCTAGCGGGAGGGCGGTCGGGCACAGATACGCAGTATTTT
>NA|TRBV5-5|TRBJ1-5|NA
CASSLMGGSYSNQPQHF
TGTGCCAGCAGCTTGATGGGGGGGTCTTATAGCAATCAGCCCCAGCATTTT
>NA|TRBV5-1|TRBJ2-2|NA
CASSFTGLPDTGELFF
TGCGCCAGCAGCTTCACGGGACTCCCGGACACCGGGGAGCTGTTTTTT
>NA|TRBV7-9|TRBJ2-7|NA
CASSSLQGGPSYEQYF
TGTGCCAGCAGCTCACTACAGGGAGGGCCCTCCTACGAGCAGTACTTC
>NA|TRBV7-9|TRBJ2-5|TRBD1
CASSLGDRGETQYF
TGTGCCAGCAGCTTAGGGGACAGGGGCGAGACCCAGTACTTC
>NA|TRBV27|TRBJ1-1|NA
CASSLWSTGNTEAFF
TGTGCCAGCAGTTTATGGTCGACAGGGAACACTGAAGCTTTCTTT
>NA|TRBV29-1|TRBJ2-3|TRBD2
CSVGGLAGSDTQYF
TGCAGCGTTGGAGGACTAGCGGGTTCAGATACGCAGTATTTT
>NA|TRBV20-1|TRBJ1-1|NA
CSAREGSEAFF
TGCAGTGCTAGAGAGGGGAGTGAAGCTTTCTTT
>NA|TRBV7-2|TRBJ2-1|NA
CASSFQGVGTYNEQFF
TGTGCCAGCAGCTTCCAGGGAGTAGGGACTTACAATGAGCAGTTCTTC
>NA|TRBV27|TRBJ1-1|TRBD1
CASSSITGDTEAFF
TGTGCCAGCAGTTCAATAACAGGGGACACTGAAGCTTTCTTT